This T cell receptor beta chain was profiled in a study of T-cell memory formation after mild COVID-19. Findings of the study overall: A second wave expanding day 15 to 37 was CD4+-biased; contracting clones were balanced. The pre-infection memory compartment contained some responding clones, suggesting cross-reactive memory joined.

In germline, CDR1 is ENHRY, CDR2 SYGVKD. The CDR3 is made up of 15 amino acids. V was pared by 5 bases and J by 5 bases, with 7 bases of the junction left unmatched. A word on this clonotype: Its antigen is still unknown.

Constant-segment primers and 5'RACE yielded cDNA libraries for TCR alpha and TCR beta, each carrying sample barcodes and UMIs. One entry per CDR3 protein, called by TCRdb with MiXCR from the 5' RACE reads. The profile shows 450,000 or so distinct CDR3 sequences, more than 20% of them singletons. The receptor comes from an adult woman who had mild COVID-19 (a few samples of this study predate the infection). Cell type and time point are not known. The chain links TRBV10-3 to TRBJ2-5; TRBD2 matches at 11 bases. Sequenced sample: PBMCs or a T cell subset sorted from them (not recorded which). CDR3 protein: CAISRTSGSSETQYF. The CDR3 coding sequence is TGTGCCATCAGTAGAACTAGCGGGAGTTCTGAGACCCAGTACTTC.